This TCR beta chain appears in the sequencing data of a study of monozygotic twins with inflammatory bowel disease. Study-wide results and caveats: IBD patients had lower TCRbeta diversity (inverse Simpson) than healthy co-twins.

Comments on this clonotype: Its specificity is unknown.

cDNA synthesis was performed in eight separate reactions for each sample. Template switching introduced UMIs that contain a 6-nucleotide sample barcode. TCRdb reprocessed the 5' RACE reads, keeping one entry per CDR3 protein, no DNA. The sample holds under 130,000 distinct CDR3 sequences. CDR3 length: 13 residues. Germline V CDR1 and CDR2: SGHRS, YFSETQ. Input material: blood. The TCR sequence derives from a human donor with ulcerative colitis or Crohn's disease, or a healthy co-twin of an affected twin (not recorded which). J is TRBJ1-2 and V is TRBV5-1. The CDR3 spells CASSLFSRDGYTF.